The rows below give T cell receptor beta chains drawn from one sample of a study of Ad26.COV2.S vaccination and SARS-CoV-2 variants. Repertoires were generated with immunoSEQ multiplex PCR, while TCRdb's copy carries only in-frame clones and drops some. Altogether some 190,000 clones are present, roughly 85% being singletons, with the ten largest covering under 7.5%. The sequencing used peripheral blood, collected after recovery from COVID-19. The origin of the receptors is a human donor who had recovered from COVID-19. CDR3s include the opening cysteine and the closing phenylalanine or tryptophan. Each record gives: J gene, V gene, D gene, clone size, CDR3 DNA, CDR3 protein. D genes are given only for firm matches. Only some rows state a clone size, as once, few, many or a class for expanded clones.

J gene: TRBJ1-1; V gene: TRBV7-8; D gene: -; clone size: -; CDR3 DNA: TGTGCCAGCAGCTTAGGTGGGGGTCGAGAAGCTTTCTTT; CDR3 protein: CASSLGGGREAFF
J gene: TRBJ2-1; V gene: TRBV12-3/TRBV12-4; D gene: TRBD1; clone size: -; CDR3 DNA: TGTGCCAGCAGTCCCGGGACAGACAATGAGCAGTTCTTC; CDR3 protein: CASSPGTDNEQFF
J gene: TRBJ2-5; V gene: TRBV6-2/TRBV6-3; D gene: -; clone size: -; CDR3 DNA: TGTGCCAGCAGTTACTCGGACAGAGAAGAGACCCAGTACTTC; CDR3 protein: CASSYSDREETQYF
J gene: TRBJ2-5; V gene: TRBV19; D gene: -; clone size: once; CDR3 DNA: TGTGCCAGTAGTACCTCACTAGGGACCACTAAAATACAAGAGACCCAGTACTTC; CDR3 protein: CASSTSLGTTKIQETQYF
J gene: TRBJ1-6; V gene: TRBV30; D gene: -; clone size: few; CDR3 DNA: TGTGCCTGGAGCCGGAACGGGATGCATAATTCACCCCTCCACTTT; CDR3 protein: CAWSRNGMHNSPLHF
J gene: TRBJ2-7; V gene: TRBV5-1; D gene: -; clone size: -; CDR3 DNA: TGCGCCAGCAGCTTGGGGCAGGGGTGGTACGAGCAGTACTTC; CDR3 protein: CASSLGQGWYEQYF
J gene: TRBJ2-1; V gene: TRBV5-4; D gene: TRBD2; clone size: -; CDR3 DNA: TGTGCCAGCAGCTTCGGACTAGCGGGAGCTAATGAGCAGTTCTTC; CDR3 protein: CASSFGLAGANEQFF
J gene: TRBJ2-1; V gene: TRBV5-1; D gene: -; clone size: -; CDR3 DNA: TGCGCCAGCAGCTCCCCTAGCCGGGCCTACAATGAGCAGTTCTTC; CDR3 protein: CASSSPSRAYNEQFF
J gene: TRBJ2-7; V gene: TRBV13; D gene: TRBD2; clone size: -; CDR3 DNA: TGTGCCAGCAGCAGAAGCGGGGGGCTCTCCTACGAGCAGTACTTC; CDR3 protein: CASSRSGGLSYEQYF
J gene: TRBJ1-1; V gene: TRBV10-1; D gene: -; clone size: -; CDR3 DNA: TGCGCCAGCACCCCTCCCGACAGGTGGGACGCTGAAGCTTTCTTT; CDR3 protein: CASTPPDRWDAEAFF
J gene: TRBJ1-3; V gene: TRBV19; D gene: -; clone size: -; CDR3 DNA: TGTGCCAGTAGTGAGGTCTCTGGAAACACCATATATTTT; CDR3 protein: CASSEVSGNTIYF
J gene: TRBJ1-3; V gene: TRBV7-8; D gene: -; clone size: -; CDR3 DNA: TGTGCCAGCAGCTACCCGGGACTATGGGGAGACACCATATATTTT; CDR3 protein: CASSYPGLWGDTIYF
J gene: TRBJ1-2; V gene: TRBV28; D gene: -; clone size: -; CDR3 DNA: TGTGCCAGCAGTCCCGGGTTCTATGGCTACACCTTC; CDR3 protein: CASSPGFYGYTF
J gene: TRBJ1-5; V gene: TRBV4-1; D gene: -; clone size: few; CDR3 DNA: TGCGCCAGCAGCCAAGCTCTAACCAGGGGTCTTGGGCAGCCCCAGCATTTT; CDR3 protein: CASSQALTRGLGQPQHF
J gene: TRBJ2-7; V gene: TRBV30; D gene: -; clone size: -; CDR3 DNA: TGTGCCTGGAGTGTACAATACGAGCAGTACTTC; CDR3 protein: CAWSVQYEQYF
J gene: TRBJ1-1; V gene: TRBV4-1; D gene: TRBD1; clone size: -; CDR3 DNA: TGCGCCAGCAGGGCTACTGGACAGGGCTTCGAAGCTTTCTTT; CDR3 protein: CASRATGQGFEAFF
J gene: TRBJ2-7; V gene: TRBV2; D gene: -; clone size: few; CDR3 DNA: TGTGCCAGCAGGAGGGGCACCTACGAGCAGTACTTC; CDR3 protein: CASRRGTYEQYF
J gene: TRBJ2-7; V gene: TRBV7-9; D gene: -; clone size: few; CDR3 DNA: TGTGCCAGCAGCTCCCGGGACCACTCCTACGAGCAGTACTTC; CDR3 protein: CASSSRDHSYEQYF
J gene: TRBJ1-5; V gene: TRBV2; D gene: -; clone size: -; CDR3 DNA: TGTGCCAGCTCCACAGGGATCAATCAGCCCCAGCATTTT; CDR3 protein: CASSTGINQPQHF
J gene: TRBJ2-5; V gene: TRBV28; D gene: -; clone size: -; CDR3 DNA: TGTGCCAGCAGTTTATCGGTAGGGAGCCAAGAGACCCAGTACTTC; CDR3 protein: CASSLSVGSQETQYF
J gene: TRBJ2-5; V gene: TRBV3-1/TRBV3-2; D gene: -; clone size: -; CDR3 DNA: TGTGCCAGCAGCCAGGGCCCTTCTAAAGAGACCCAGTACTTC; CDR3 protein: CASSQGPSKETQYF
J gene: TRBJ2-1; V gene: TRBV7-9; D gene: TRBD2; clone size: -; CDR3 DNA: TGTGCCAGCAGCCAACGAGCGGGGACGGGGAATGAGCAGTTCTTC; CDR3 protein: CASSQRAGTGNEQFF
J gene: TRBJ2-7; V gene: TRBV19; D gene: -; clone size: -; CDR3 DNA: TGTGCCAGTAGTAACGCGGGCACCCTCTACGAGCAGTACTTC; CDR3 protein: CASSNAGTLYEQYF
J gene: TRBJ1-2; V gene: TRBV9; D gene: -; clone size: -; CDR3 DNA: TGTGCCAGCAGCGTAGAGGAAGTTATAGGCAAGGAGGGGAACTATGGCTACACCTTC; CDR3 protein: CASSVEEVIGKEGNYGYTF
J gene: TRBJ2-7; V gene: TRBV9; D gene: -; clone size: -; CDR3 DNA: TGTGCCAGCAGCCCAGGCCGGGACCTTAGAGTTTCCTACGAGCAGTACTTC; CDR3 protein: CASSPGRDLRVSYEQYF
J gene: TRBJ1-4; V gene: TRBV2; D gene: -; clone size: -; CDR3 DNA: TGTGCCAGCTCCTGGGCCGGTAATGAAAAACTGTTTTTT; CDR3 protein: CASSWAGNEKLFF